This T cell receptor beta chain comes out of a study of siplizumab effects on memory and regulatory T cells. Study-wide findings and caveats: Only a minority of proliferating CD4+ or CD8+ clones had an assignable naive or memory phenotype, with roughly 80-95% lacking one. The diversity of naive T cells seemed greater than that of memory cells, and their alloresponse contribution seemed major. On average, about 69% of mappable alloreactive CD4+ clones were Treg-derived under siplizumab, against roughly 27% in controls.

A remark on this clone: The antigen is not known.

Using immunoSEQ multiplex PCR, the repertoire was profiled, and TCRdb retains in-frame clones only, with some absent. The table lists roughly 100,000 clones, about 94% of them singletons. The V end was cut by 5 bases, the J end by 1 base, with 17 bases between. Per the germline V gene, CDR1 is SGHVS and CDR2 is FQNEAQ. The CDR3 has 16 residues. The chain employs TRBV7-8 and TRBJ1-1, with D possibly being TRBD1 (5 bases). This TCR derives from a human donor in good health. The sequencing input was Tregs sorted from blood. The CDR3, as DNA: TGTGCCAGCAGCCCGCGGTACAGGACCCGGAACACTGAAGCTTTCTTT. It encodes CASSPRYRTRNTEAFF.